This T cell receptor beta chain emerged from a study of cytomegalovirus exposure and HLA in healthy donors. Study conclusions and caveats: Testing in vitro showed a few CMV-associated chains specific for CMV antigens. Evidence from a later analysis indicated that most CMV-associated TCR beta chains looked HLA-restricted. Analyses of presence and absence presupposed an approximately uniform sequencing depth across donors.

There are 13 residues in the CDR3. The germline gives CDR1 SGHNT, CDR2 YYREEE (reference sequence). V lost 4 bases and J lost 10; bases outside the gene matches: 9. Vbeta (60) and Jbeta (13) primers were used in the PCR. Libraries were prepared by immunoSEQ multiplex PCR; TCRdb keeps only in-frame clonotypes and omits some of them. Found here are about 94,000 clones, about 62% of them singletons; the top ten hold about 3.9%. This clone occurred once. Its specificity is not known. The chain carries TRBV5-4 and TRBJ1-2; 8 bases map to TRBD1. Sequencing was performed on PBMCs. The origin of this receptor is a young man in good health and CMV-seronegative. In DNA, the CDR3 is TGTGCCAGCAGCCCGGACAGGGAATTAGCCTACACCTTC. It translates to CASSPDRELAYTF.